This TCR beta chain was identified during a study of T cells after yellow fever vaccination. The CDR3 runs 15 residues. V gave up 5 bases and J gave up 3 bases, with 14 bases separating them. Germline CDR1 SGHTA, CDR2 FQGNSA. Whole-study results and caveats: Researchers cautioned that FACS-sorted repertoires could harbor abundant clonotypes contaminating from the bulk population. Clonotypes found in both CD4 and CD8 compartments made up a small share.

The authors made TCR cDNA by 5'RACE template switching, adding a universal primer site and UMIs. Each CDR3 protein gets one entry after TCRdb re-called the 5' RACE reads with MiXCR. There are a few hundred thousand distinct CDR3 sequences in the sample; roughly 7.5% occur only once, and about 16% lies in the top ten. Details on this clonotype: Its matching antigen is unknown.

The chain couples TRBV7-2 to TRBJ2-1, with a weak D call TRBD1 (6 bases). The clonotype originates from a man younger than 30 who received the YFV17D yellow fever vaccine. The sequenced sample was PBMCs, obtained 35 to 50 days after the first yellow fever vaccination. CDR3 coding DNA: TGTGCCAGCAGCCAGAGGACAGATTACTACAATGAGCAGTTCTTC. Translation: CASSQRTDYYNEQFF.